A selection of T cell receptor beta chains follows, all from one sample in a study of cytomegalovirus exposure and HLA in healthy donors. Repertoires were generated with immunoSEQ multiplex PCR, while TCRdb's copy carries only in-frame clones and drops some. This sample carries under 150,000 clones, roughly 77% of them seen once, and the ten largest clones take approximately 5.6%. Material for sequencing was PBMCs. All receptors derive from a woman aged 40-49 years in good health and CMV-seropositive. The CDR3 runs from the conserved cysteine through the conserved F or W. A D gene is named only where the DNA matches it firmly. The listing skips clone size in some rows; elsewhere it reads once, few, many or a size class.

size	D	J	V	CDR3	DNA
-	TRBD1	TRBJ1-4	TRBV18	CASSPGTAPNEKLFF	TGTGCCAGCTCACCTGGGACAGCCCCTAATGAAAAACTGTTTTTT
once	-	TRBJ1-1	TRBV2	CASSERSASTEAFF	TGTGCCAGCAGTGAACGAAGTGCCAGCACTGAAGCTTTCTTT
once	TRBD1	TRBJ1-4	TRBV19	CASSNPGQGLFYEKLFF	TGTGCCAGTAGTAATCCGGGACAGGGTTTATTCTATGAAAAACTGTTTTTT
-	-	TRBJ2-5	TRBV7-9	CASSLDSGLETQYF	TGTGCCAGCAGCTTAGACAGTGGCTTGGAGACCCAGTACTTC
-	TRBD1	TRBJ2-7	TRBV28	CASSLGQGAYEQYF	TGTGCCAGCAGTTTAGGACAGGGGGCCTACGAGCAGTACTTC
-	TRBD2	TRBJ2-3	TRBV19	CASRGLAGYTDTQYF	TGTGCCAGTAGAGGGCTAGCGGGTTACACAGATACGCAGTATTTT
-	TRBD2	TRBJ2-2	TRBV7-6	CASSSLAGALTGELFF	TGTGCCAGCAGCTCCTTAGCGGGGGCCCTCACCGGGGAGCTGTTTTTT
many	-	TRBJ2-2	TRBV4-3	CASSQVVALANTGELFF	TGCGCCAGCAGCCAAGTGGTGGCTCTGGCGAACACCGGGGAGCTGTTTTTT
-	-	TRBJ1-2	TRBV5-4	CASSYRGSYGYTF	TGTGCCAGCAGCTATCGGGGTAGCTATGGCTACACCTTC
-	-	TRBJ2-7	TRBV6-6	CASNPAGSYEQYF	TGTGCCAGCAATCCCGCCGGGTCCTACGAGCAGTACTTC
-	-	TRBJ1-3	TRBV4-1	CASSQGPGGGRLSGNTIYF	TGCGCCAGCAGCCAAGGGCCGGGAGGGGGGCGACTATCTGGAAACACCATATATTTT
few	-	TRBJ2-3	TRBV19	CASSPTGSFWVDTQYF	TGTGCCAGTAGTCCGACAGGTTCGTTCTGGGTGGATACGCAGTATTTT
-	-	TRBJ1-1	TRBV5-6	CASSKGGWATEAFF	TGTGCCAGCAGCAAAGGGGGTTGGGCCACTGAAGCTTTCTTT
-	-	TRBJ2-4	TRBV21-1	CASSKGRGVAKNIQYF	TGTGCCAGCAGCAAAGGCCGGGGGGTAGCCAAAAACATTCAGTACTTC
-	-	TRBJ2-2	TRBV4-1	CASSQGEAGELFF	TGCGCCAGCAGCCAGGGTGAGGCCGGGGAGCTGTTTTTT
-	TRBD1	TRBJ1-1	TRBV7-2	CASSLAPGQGRAFF	TGTGCCAGCAGCTTAGCCCCTGGACAGGGAAGGGCTTTCTTT
-	-	TRBJ2-5	TRBV10-1	CASSESLEGTQYF	TGCGCCAGCAGTGAGTCGCTAGAAGGGACCCAGTACTTC
few	-	TRBJ1-1	TRBV11-2	CASSRTTGPVTEAFF	TGTGCCAGCAGCCGAACTACAGGGCCGGTGACTGAAGCTTTCTTT
-	-	TRBJ2-2	TRBV7-3	CASSLGSGDTGELFF	TGTGCCAGCAGCTTAGGGTCGGGGGACACCGGGGAGCTGTTTTTT
few	TRBD1	TRBJ1-4	TRBV5-6	CASSLDRESEKLFF	TGTGCCAGCAGCCTCGACAGGGAGAGTGAAAAACTGTTTTTT
few	-	TRBJ1-5	TRBV21-1	CASSKSVRDRGQGSQPQHF	TGTGCCAGCAGCAAATCAGTCCGCGACAGGGGGCAAGGGAGTCAGCCCCAGCATTTT
-	TRBD1	TRBJ1-2	TRBV5-1	CASSIRTGGDSYGYTF	TGCGCCAGCAGCATTCGGACAGGGGGCGACTCCTATGGCTACACCTTC
-	TRBD2	TRBJ2-7	TRBV27	CASSWRGAASYEQYF	TGTGCCAGCAGTTGGCGGGGGGCAGCGTCCTACGAGCAGTACTTC
-	-	TRBJ1-2	TRBV5-1	CASSLEQDYGYTF	TGCGCCAGCAGCTTGGAACAGGACTATGGCTACACCTTC
-	-	TRBJ2-2	TRBV6-5	CASSYVHGDTGELFF	TGTGCCAGCAGTTACGTACACGGGGACACCGGGGAGCTGTTTTTT
-	-	TRBJ2-5	TRBV5-1	CASSLQRRLQETQYF	TGCGCCAGCAGCTTGCAGAGGAGGCTCCAAGAGACCCAGTACTTC